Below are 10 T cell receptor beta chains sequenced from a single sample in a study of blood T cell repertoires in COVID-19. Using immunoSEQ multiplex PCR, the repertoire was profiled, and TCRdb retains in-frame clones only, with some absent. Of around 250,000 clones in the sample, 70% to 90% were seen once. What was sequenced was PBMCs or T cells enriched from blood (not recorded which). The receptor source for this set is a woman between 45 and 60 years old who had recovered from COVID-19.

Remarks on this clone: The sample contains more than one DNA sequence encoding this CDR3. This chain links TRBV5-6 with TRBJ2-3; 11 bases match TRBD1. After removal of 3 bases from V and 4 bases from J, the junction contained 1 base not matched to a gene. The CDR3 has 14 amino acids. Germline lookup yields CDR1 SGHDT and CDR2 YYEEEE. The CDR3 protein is CASSSDRGPDTQYF. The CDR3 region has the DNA TGTGCCAGCAGCTCGGACAGGGGGCCAGATACGCAGTATTTT.

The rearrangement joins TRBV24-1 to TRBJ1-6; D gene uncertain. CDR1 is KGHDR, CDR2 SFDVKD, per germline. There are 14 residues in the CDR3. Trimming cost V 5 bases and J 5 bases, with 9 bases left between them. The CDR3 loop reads CATSGGVNNSPLHF. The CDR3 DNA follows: TGTGCCACCAGTGGCGGGGTCAATAATTCACCCCTCCACTTT.

The CDR3 is CASKESLRRYTEAFF. The CDR3 DNA reads TGCGCCAGCAAGGAGTCCCTGAGGCGGTACACTGAAGCTTTCTTT. The chain links TRBV10-2 to TRBJ1-1; D not resolved. This CDR3 has 15 amino acids. Trimming cost V 7 bases and J 3 bases, with 18 bases left between them. Germline V lookup: CDR1 WSHSY, CDR2 SAAADI.

This chain's CDR3 is CASSQDEGVASGRGNEQFF. The CDR3 nucleotides read TGTGCCAGCAGCCAAGATGAGGGGGTGGCTAGCGGGAGAGGTAATGAGCAGTTCTTC. The chain employs TRBV3-1 (or the pseudogene TRBV3-2) and TRBJ2-1, with 10 bases aligning to TRBD2. The J segment lost 7 bases and the V segment lost 0 bases, leaving 15 bases of the junction unmatched. CDR1 and CDR2 from the germline V gene are LGHDT and YNNKEL (reference sequence). This CDR3 spans 19 amino acids.

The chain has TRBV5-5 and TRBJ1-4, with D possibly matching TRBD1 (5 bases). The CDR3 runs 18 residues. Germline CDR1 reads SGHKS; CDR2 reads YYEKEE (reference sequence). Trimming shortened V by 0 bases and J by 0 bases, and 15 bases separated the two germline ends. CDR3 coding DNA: TGTGCCAGCAGCTTGGCCTCGGAGGGGCGTACAACTAATGAAAAACTGTTTTTT. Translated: CASSLASEGRTTNEKLFF.

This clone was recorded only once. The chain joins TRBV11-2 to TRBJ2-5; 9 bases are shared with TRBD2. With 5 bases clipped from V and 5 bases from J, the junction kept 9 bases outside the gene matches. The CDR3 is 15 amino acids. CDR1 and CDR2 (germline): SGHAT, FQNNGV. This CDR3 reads CASSTVAGELETQYF. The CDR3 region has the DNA TGTGCCAGCAGCACAGTAGCGGGAGAATTGGAGACCCAGTACTTC.

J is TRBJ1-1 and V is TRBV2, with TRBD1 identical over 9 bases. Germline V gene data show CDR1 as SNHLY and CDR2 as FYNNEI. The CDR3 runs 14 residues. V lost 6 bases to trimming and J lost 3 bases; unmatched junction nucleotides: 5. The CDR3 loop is CASRMGQGYTEAFF. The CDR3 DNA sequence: TGTGCCAGCAGGATGGGACAGGGATACACTGAAGCTTTCTTT.

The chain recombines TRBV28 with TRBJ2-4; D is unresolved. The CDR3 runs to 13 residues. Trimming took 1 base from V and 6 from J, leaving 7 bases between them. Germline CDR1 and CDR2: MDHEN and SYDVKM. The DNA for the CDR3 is TGTGCCAGCAGTTTATCCCCCTTAAACATTCAGTACTTC. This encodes CASSLSPLNIQYF.

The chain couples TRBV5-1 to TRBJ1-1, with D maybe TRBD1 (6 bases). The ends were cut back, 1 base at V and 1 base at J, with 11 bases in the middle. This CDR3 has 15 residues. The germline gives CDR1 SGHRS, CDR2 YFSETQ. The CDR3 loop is CASSLFQGQNTEAFF. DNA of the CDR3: TGCGCCAGCAGCTTGTTTCAGGGGCAGAACACTGAAGCTTTCTTT. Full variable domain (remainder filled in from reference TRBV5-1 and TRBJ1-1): KAGVTQTPRYLIKTRGQQVTLSCSPISGHRSVSWYQQTPGQGLQFLFEYFSETQRNKGNFPGRFSGRQFSNSRSEMNVSTLELGDSALYLCASSLFQGQNTEAFFGQGTRLTVV.

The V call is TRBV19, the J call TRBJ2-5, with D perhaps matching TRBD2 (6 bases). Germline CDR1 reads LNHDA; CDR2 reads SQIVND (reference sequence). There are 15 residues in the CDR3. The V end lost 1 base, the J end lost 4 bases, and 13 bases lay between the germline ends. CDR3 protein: CASSIGGEVGETQYF. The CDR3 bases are TGTGCCAGTAGTATAGGGGGGGAGGTAGGAGAGACCCAGTACTTC.